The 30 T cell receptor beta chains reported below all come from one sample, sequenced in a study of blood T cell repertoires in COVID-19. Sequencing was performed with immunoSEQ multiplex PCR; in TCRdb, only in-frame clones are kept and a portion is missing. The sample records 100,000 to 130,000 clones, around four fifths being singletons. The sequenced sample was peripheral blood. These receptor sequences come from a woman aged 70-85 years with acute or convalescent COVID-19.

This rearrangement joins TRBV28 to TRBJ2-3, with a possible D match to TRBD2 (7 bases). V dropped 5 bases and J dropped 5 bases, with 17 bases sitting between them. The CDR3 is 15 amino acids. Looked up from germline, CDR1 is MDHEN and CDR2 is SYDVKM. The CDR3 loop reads CASSPPWGGGDTQYF. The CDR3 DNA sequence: TGTGCCAGCAGTCCCCCTTGGGGGGGCGGAGATACGCAGTATTTT.

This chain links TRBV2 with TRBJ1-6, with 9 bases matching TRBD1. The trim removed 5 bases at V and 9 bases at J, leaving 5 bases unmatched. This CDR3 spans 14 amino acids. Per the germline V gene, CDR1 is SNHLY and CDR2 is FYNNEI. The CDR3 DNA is TGTGCCAGCAGTCTCGGGACAGGGTTTTCACCCCTCCACTTT. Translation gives CASSLGTGFSPLHF.

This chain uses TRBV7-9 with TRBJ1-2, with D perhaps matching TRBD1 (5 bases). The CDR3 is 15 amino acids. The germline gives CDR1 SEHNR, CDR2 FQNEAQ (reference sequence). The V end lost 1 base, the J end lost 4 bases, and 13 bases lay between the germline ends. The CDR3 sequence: CASSLDGTELYGYTF. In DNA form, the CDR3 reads TGTGCCAGCAGCTTAGACGGGACTGAACTCTATGGCTACACCTTC. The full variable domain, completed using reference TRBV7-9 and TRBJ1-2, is DTGVSQNPRHKITKRGQNVTFRCDPISEHNRLYWYRQTLGQGPEFLTYFQNEAQLEKSRLLSDRFSAERPKGSFSTLEIQRTEQGDSAMYLCASSLDGTELYGYTFGSGTRLTVV.

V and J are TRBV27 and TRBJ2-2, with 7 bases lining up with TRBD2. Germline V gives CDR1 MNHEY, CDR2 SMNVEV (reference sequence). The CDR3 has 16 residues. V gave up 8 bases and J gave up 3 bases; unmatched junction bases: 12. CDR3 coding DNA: TGTGCCAGCTCCAGGGAGGGGAGGGCCTACACCGGGGAGCTGTTTTTT. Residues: CASSREGRAYTGELFF.

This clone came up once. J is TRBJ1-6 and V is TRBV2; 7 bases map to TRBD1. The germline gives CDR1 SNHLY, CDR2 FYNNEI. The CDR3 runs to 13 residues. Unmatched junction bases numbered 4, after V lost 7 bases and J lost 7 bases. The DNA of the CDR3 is TGTGCCAGCACCCGACAGGGCAATTCACCCCTCCACTTT. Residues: CASTRQGNSPLHF.

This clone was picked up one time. CDR3 nucleotide sequence: TGTGCCACCAGTGATGGACAGGTCGACCACCCCTATGGCTACACCTTC. Translating it yields CATSDGQVDHPYGYTF. This chain uses TRBV24-1 with TRBJ1-2; 7 bases agree with TRBD1. V was pared by 3 bases and J by 4 bases, with 10 bases of the junction left unmatched. Germline V gene sequence: CDR1 KGHDR, CDR2 SFDVKD. The CDR3 covers 16 residues.

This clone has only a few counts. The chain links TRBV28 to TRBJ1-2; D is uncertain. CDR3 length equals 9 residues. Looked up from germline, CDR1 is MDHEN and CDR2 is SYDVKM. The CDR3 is CRSGYGYTF. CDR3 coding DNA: TGTCGGAGTGGCTATGGCTACACCTTC.

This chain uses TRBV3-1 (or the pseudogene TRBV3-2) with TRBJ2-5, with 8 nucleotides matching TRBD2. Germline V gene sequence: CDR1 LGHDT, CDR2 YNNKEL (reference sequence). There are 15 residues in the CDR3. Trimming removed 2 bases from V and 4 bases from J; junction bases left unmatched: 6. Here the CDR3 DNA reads TGTGCCAGCAGCCAACCCGGGAGGGTCCCAGAGACCCAGTACTTC. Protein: CASSQPGRVPETQYF.

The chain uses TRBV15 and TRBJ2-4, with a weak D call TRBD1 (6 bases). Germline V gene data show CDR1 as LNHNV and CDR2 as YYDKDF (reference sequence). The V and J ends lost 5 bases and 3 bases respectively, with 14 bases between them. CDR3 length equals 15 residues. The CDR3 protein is CATSYAGVGKNIQYF. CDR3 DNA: TGTGCCACCAGCTACGCAGGGGTTGGCAAAAACATTCAGTACTTC.

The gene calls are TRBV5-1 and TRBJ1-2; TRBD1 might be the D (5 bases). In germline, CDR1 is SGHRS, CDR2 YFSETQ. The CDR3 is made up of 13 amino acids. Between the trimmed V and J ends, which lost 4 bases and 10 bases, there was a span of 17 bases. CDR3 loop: CASSPTPGNLYTF. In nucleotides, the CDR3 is TGCGCCAGCAGCCCTACCCCAGGGAATCTCTACACCTTC.

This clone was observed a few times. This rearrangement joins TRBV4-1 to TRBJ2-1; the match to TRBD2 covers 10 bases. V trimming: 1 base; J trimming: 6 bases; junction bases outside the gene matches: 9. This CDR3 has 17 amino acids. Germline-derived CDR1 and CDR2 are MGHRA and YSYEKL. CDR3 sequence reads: CASSQVILAGARNEQFF. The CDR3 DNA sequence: TGCGCCAGCAGCCAAGTTATTCTAGCGGGAGCTCGCAATGAGCAGTTCTTC.

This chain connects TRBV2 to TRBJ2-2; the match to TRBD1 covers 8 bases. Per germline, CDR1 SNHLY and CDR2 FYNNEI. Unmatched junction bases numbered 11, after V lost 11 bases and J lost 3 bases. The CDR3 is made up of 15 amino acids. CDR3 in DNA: TGTGCCGGCTCCGGGACAGGCTCCCACACCGGGGAGCTGTTTTTT. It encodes CAGSGTGSHTGELFF.

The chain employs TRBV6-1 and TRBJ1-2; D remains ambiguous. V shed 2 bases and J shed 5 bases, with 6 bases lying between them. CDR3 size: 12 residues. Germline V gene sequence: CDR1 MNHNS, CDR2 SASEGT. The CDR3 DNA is TGTGCCAGCAGTGAAATACTTTATGGCTACACCTTC. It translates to CASSEILYGYTF.

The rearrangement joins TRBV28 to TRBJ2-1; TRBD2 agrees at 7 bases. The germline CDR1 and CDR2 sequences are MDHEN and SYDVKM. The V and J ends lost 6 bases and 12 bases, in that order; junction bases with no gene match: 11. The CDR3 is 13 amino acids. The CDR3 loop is CASSYSSGVGQFF. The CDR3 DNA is TGTGCCAGCAGCTACTCTAGCGGCGTCGGGCAGTTCTTC.

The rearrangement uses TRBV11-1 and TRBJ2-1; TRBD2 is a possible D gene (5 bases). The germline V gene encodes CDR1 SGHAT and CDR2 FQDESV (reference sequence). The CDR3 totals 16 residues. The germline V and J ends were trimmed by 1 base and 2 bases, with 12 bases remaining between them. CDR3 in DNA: TGTGCCAGCAGCTTAGATCGTCGGGATACCTACAATGAGCAGTTCTTC. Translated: CASSLDRRDTYNEQFF. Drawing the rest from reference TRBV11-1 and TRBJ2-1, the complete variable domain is EAEVAQSPRYKITEKSQAVAFWCDPISGHATLYWYRQILGQGPELLVQFQDESVVDDSQLPKDRFSAERLKGVDSTLKIQPAELGDSAMYLCASSLDRRDTYNEQFFGPGTRLTVL.

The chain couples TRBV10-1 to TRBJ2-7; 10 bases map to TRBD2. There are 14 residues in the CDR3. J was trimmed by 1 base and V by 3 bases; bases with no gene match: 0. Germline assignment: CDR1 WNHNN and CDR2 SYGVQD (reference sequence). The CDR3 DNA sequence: TGCGCCAGCAGTGATAGCGGGAGGTCCTACGAGCAGTACTTC. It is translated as CASSDSGRSYEQYF.

As DNA, the CDR3 is TGCGCCAGCAGCTCAAGAGCGGGACCTAACACCGGGGAGCTGTTTTTT. Protein sequence: CASSSRAGPNTGELFF. The rearrangement links TRBV5-1 to TRBJ2-2; 7 bases map to TRBD2. This CDR3 contains 16 residues. Trimming cost V 3 bases and J 2 bases; bases outside gene matches: 7. Germline CDR1 and CDR2: SGHRS and YFSETQ.

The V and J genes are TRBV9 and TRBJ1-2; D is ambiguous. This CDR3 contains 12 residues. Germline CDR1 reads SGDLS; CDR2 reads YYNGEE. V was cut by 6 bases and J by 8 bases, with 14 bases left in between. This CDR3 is CASTGYGAGYTF. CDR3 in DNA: TGTGCCAGCACCGGTTACGGTGCCGGCTACACCTTC.

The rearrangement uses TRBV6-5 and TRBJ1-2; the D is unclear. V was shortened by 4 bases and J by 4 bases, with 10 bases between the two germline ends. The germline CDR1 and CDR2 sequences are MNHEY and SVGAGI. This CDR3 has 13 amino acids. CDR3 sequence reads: CASSSLGAYGYTF. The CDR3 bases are TGTGCCAGCAGTTCCCTTGGAGCCTATGGCTACACCTTC.

The CDR3 DNA reads as TGTGCCAGCAGCTTGTTCCGCGGGGGGGCTCTGGAGGCCAACGTCCTGACTTTC. It yields the protein CASSLFRGGALEANVLTF. The V gene is TRBV5-5, the J gene TRBJ2-6; 9 bases map to TRBD2. CDR1 is SGHKS, CDR2 YYEKEE, per germline (reference sequence). This CDR3 spans 18 amino acids. V lost 1 base, J lost 6 bases, and 11 bases stayed unmatched.

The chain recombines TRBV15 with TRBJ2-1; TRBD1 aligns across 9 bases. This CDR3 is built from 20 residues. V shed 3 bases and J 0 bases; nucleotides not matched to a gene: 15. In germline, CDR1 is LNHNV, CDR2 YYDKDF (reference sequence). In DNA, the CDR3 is TGTGCCACCAGCAGCCCGCCGGGACAGGGAGCAGTGGGCTCCTACAATGAGCAGTTCTTC. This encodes CATSSPPGQGAVGSYNEQFF.

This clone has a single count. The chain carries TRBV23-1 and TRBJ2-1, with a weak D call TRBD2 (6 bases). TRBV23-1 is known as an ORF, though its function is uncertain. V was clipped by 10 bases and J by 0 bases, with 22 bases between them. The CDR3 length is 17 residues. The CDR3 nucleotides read TGCGCCAACCCGGATCCCCTTAGCGGATTCTCCTACAATGAGCAGTTCTTC. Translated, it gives CANPDPLSGFSYNEQFF.

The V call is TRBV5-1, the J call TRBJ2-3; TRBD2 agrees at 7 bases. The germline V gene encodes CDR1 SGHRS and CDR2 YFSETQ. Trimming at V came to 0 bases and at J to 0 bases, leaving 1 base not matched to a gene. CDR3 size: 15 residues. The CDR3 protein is CASSLVSGSTDTQYF. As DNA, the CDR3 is TGCGCCAGCAGCTTGGTTAGCGGGAGCACAGATACGCAGTATTTT.

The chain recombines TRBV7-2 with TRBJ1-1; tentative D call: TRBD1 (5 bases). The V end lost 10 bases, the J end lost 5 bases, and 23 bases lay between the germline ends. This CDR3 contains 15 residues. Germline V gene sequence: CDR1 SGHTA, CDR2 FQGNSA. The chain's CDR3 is CATALVYGGGTEAFF. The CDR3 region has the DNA TGTGCCACCGCCCTTGTTTACGGGGGAGGAACTGAAGCTTTCTTT. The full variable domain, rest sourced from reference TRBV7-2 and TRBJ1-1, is GAGVSQSPSNKVTEKGKDVELRCDPISGHTALYWYRQSLGQGLEFLIYFQGNSAPDKSGLPSDRFSAERTGGSVSTLTIQRTQQEDSAVYLCATALVYGGGTEAFFGQGTRLTVV.

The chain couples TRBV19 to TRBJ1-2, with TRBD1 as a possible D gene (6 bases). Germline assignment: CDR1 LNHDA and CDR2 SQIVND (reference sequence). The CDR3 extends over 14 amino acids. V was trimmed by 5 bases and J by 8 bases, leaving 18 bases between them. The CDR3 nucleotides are TGTGCCAGTAGTCCCGTGCGGGGGGCGATCGGCTACACCTTC. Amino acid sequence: CASSPVRGAIGYTF.

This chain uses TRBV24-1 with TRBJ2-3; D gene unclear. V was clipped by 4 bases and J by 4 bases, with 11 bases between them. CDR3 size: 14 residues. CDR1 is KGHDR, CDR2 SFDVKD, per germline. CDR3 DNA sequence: TGTGCCACCAGTGACCCCCCCATAGCAGATACGCAGTATTTT. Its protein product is CATSDPPIADTQYF.

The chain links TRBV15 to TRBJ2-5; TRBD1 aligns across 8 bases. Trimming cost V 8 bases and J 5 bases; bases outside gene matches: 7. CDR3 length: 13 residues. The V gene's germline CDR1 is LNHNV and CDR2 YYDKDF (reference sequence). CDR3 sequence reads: CATSTGAGETQYF. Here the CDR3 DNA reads TGTGCCACCTCGACAGGGGCCGGCGAGACCCAGTACTTC.

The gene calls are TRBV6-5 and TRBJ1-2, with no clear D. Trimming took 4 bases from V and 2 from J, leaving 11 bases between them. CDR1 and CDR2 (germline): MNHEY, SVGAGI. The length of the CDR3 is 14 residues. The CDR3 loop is CASSFGVRNYGYTF. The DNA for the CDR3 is TGTGCCAGCAGTTTCGGGGTCCGGAACTATGGCTACACCTTC.

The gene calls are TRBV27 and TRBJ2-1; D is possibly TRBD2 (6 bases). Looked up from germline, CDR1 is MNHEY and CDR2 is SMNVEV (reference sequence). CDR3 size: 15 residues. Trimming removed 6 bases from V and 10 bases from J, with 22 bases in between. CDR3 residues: CASSLSTGVVVEQFF. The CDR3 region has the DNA TGTGCCAGCAGCCTATCAACGGGGGTGGTTGTGGAGCAGTTCTTC.

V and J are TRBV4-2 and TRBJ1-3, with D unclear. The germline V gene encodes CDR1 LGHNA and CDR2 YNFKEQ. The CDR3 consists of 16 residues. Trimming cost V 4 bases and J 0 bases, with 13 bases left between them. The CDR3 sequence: CASSPTTLGSGNTIYF. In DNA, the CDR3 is TGTGCCAGCAGCCCGACAACTCTCGGCTCTGGAAACACCATATATTTT.